A selection of T cell receptor beta chains follows, all from one sample in a study of cytomegalovirus exposure and HLA in healthy donors. The repertoire was sequenced with immunoSEQ multiplex PCR; TCRdb's copy has only in-frame clones and lacks some. Here the sample spans about 180,000 clones, 65% to 85% being singletons. Sequencing was carried out using PBMCs. The receptors were sampled from a man between 60 and 70 years old in good health and CMV-seronegative. CDR3s include the opening cysteine and the closing phenylalanine or tryptophan. D genes are given only for firm matches. Clone size is not always given. Where it is, it says once, few, many or a class for expanded clones.

cdr3_nt: TGTGCCAGCAGTCCCTCCGGGGGGCGCTCCGATGGCTACCCCTTC
cdr3_aa: CASSPSGGRSDGYPF
j_call: TRBJ1-2
clone_size: NA
v_call: TRBV6-5
d_call: NA

cdr3_nt: TGTGCCAGCAGTCAGACTAGCGGGAGCTCCTACAATGAGCAGTTCTTC
cdr3_aa: CASSQTSGSSYNEQFF
j_call: TRBJ2-1
clone_size: NA
v_call: TRBV27
d_call: TRBD2

cdr3_nt: TGTGCCAGCAGCGTTGCGGGGGGGCCCCTCTACGAGCAGTACTTC
cdr3_aa: CASSVAGGPLYEQYF
j_call: TRBJ2-7
clone_size: NA
v_call: TRBV9
d_call: TRBD2

cdr3_nt: TGTGCCAGCAGTGAAGTTCCTAGCGGGGGGACAGATACGCAGTATTTT
cdr3_aa: CASSEVPSGGTDTQYF
j_call: TRBJ2-3
clone_size: NA
v_call: TRBV6-1
d_call: TRBD2

cdr3_nt: TGCGCCAGCAGCCAAGATAGGAGCGGGAGTGCAGATACGCAGTATTTT
cdr3_aa: CASSQDRSGSADTQYF
j_call: TRBJ2-3
clone_size: NA
v_call: TRBV4-3
d_call: TRBD2

cdr3_nt: TGTGCCAGCAGAAACTTGGCTAGCGGGGGGAACAATGAGCAGTTCTTC
cdr3_aa: CASRNLASGGNNEQFF
j_call: TRBJ2-1
clone_size: NA
v_call: TRBV2
d_call: TRBD2

cdr3_nt: TGTGCCAGCATGACGGGAGTGGCTGGGGCCAACGTCCTGACTTTC
cdr3_aa: CASMTGVAGANVLTF
j_call: TRBJ2-6
clone_size: NA
v_call: TRBV28
d_call: NA

cdr3_nt: TGTGCCAGTAGGTCGGCCCACCTGGGACAGGAGAACACCGGGGAGCTGTTTTTT
cdr3_aa: CASRSAHLGQENTGELFF
j_call: TRBJ2-2
clone_size: NA
v_call: TRBV19
d_call: TRBD1

cdr3_nt: TGCGCCAGCAGCTCGGGTAGGGGAGCGGGAGAGGTGGATACGCAGTATTTT
cdr3_aa: CASSSGRGAGEVDTQYF
j_call: TRBJ2-3
clone_size: once
v_call: TRBV5-1
d_call: TRBD2

cdr3_nt: TGTGCCAGCAGTGCCGGGACAATGGGAGATACGCAGTATTTT
cdr3_aa: CASSAGTMGDTQYF
j_call: TRBJ2-3
clone_size: NA
v_call: TRBV25-1
d_call: NA

cdr3_nt: TGCGCCAGCAGCATCGGGACTAGCGGGAGGGAAGGAGCAGATACGCAGTATTTT
cdr3_aa: CASSIGTSGREGADTQYF
j_call: TRBJ2-3
clone_size: NA
v_call: TRBV5-1
d_call: TRBD2

cdr3_nt: TGTGCCACATATCAGGGGGCGCGCCTAGGCTACACCTTC
cdr3_aa: CATYQGARLGYTF
j_call: TRBJ1-2
clone_size: NA
v_call: TRBV19
d_call: TRBD1

cdr3_nt: TGTGCCAGCGGCATTCAGGGCGCGGAGACTGAAGCTTTCTTT
cdr3_aa: CASGIQGAETEAFF
j_call: TRBJ1-1
clone_size: NA
v_call: TRBV27
d_call: NA

cdr3_nt: TGTGCCAGCAGCCCGTCCCCGGGGGCAGATACGCAGTATTTT
cdr3_aa: CASSPSPGADTQYF
j_call: TRBJ2-3
clone_size: NA
v_call: TRBV13
d_call: NA

cdr3_nt: TGTGCCTGGAGTCTTATCCGACACCCGAACACCGGGGAGCTGTTTTTT
cdr3_aa: CAWSLIRHPNTGELFF
j_call: TRBJ2-2
clone_size: NA
v_call: TRBV30
d_call: NA

cdr3_nt: TGTGCCAGCAGTGAAGCGAACAGGTACTACGAGCAGTACTTC
cdr3_aa: CASSEANRYYEQYF
j_call: TRBJ2-7
clone_size: NA
v_call: TRBV2
d_call: NA

cdr3_nt: TGTGCCAGCAGTGTGGGGAGTAGCAATCAGCCCCAGCATTTT
cdr3_aa: CASSVGSSNQPQHF
j_call: TRBJ1-5
clone_size: NA
v_call: TRBV6-1
d_call: NA

cdr3_nt: TGTGCCAGCAGCCCACCCCCTCAAGGGGGCCAAGAGACCCAGTACTTC
cdr3_aa: CASSPPPQGGQETQYF
j_call: TRBJ2-5
clone_size: NA
v_call: TRBV28
d_call: NA

cdr3_nt: TGTGCCTGGACCACGACTAGTCCCGGGGAGCTGTTTTTT
cdr3_aa: CAWTTTSPGELFF
j_call: TRBJ2-2
clone_size: NA
v_call: TRBV30
d_call: NA

cdr3_nt: TGTGCCAGCAGTTTAGAGGGTGGGGGGGGCAGCCAAGAGACCCAGTACTTC
cdr3_aa: CASSLEGGGGSQETQYF
j_call: TRBJ2-5
clone_size: NA
v_call: TRBV28
d_call: NA

cdr3_nt: TGTGCCACCAGCAGCGGGTTGGCTGAAGCTTTCTTT
cdr3_aa: CATSSGLAEAFF
j_call: TRBJ1-1
clone_size: NA
v_call: TRBV15
d_call: NA

cdr3_nt: TGCGCCAGCAGCCAAGAGGAGGGGGATACGCAGTATTTT
cdr3_aa: CASSQEEGDTQYF
j_call: TRBJ2-3
clone_size: NA
v_call: TRBV4-1
d_call: NA

cdr3_nt: TGTGCCAGCAGTTACGCTAAAGATGGCTACACCTTC
cdr3_aa: CASSYAKDGYTF
j_call: TRBJ1-2
clone_size: once
v_call: TRBV6-6
d_call: NA

cdr3_nt: TGCGCCAGCAGCTTGACTAGCCCCGCAGATACGCAGTATTTT
cdr3_aa: CASSLTSPADTQYF
j_call: TRBJ2-3
clone_size: NA
v_call: TRBV5-1
d_call: NA

cdr3_nt: TGTGCCAGCAGCTTGGCCCCAGGGATGAACACTGAAGCTTTCTTT
cdr3_aa: CASSLAPGMNTEAFF
j_call: TRBJ1-1
clone_size: NA
v_call: TRBV5-6
d_call: NA

cdr3_nt: TGTGCCTGGAGTGAGGGGGTGGGGAGCAATCAGCCCCAGAATTTT
cdr3_aa: CAWSEGVGSNQPQNF
j_call: TRBJ1-5
clone_size: NA
v_call: TRBV30
d_call: NA

cdr3_nt: TGCGCCAGCAGCTCAACAGGGGGCTATGGCTACACCTTC
cdr3_aa: CASSSTGGYGYTF
j_call: TRBJ1-2
clone_size: NA
v_call: TRBV5-1
d_call: TRBD1

cdr3_nt: TGTGCCAGCAGCTTAGTAGCGGGTACCCAAGAGACCCAGTACTTC
cdr3_aa: CASSLVAGTQETQYF
j_call: TRBJ2-5
clone_size: NA
v_call: TRBV7-2
d_call: TRBD2

cdr3_nt: TGTGCCAGCAGTTTCCCGGGACTAGCGGGAAAGGCTGGGGAGCAGTACTTC
cdr3_aa: CASSFPGLAGKAGEQYF
j_call: TRBJ2-7
clone_size: NA
v_call: TRBV28
d_call: TRBD2

cdr3_nt: TGTGCCAGCAGGACTACTAGCGGGAAAACCTACAATGAGCAGTTCTTC
cdr3_aa: CASRTTSGKTYNEQFF
j_call: TRBJ2-1
clone_size: NA
v_call: TRBV28
d_call: TRBD2

cdr3_nt: TGTGCCAGCAGTGAACGAGGAAATCAGCCCCAGCATTTT
cdr3_aa: CASSERGNQPQHF
j_call: TRBJ1-5
clone_size: NA
v_call: TRBV6-5
d_call: NA

cdr3_nt: TGTGCCAGCACAGGGAGGAGAGAGACCCAGTACTTC
cdr3_aa: CASTGRRETQYF
j_call: TRBJ2-5
clone_size: NA
v_call: TRBV28
d_call: NA

cdr3_nt: TGTGCCAGCAGTGAGCCCCTACGCTCCTACGAGCAGTACTTC
cdr3_aa: CASSEPLRSYEQYF
j_call: TRBJ2-7
clone_size: NA
v_call: TRBV2
d_call: NA

cdr3_nt: TGCAGCGTTCGGGAGGGAGGCAATGAGCAGTTCTTC
cdr3_aa: CSVREGGNEQFF
j_call: TRBJ2-1
clone_size: NA
v_call: TRBV29-1
d_call: TRBD2

cdr3_nt: TGTGCCATCAGCCCGGGACAGGGCCCCTACGAGCAGTACTTC
cdr3_aa: CAISPGQGPYEQYF
j_call: TRBJ2-7
clone_size: NA
v_call: TRBV10-3
d_call: TRBD1

cdr3_nt: TGTGCCAGCAGCCCGACTAGCGACTCCTACAATGAGCAGTTCTTC
cdr3_aa: CASSPTSDSYNEQFF
j_call: TRBJ2-1
clone_size: NA
v_call: TRBV7-2
d_call: TRBD2

cdr3_nt: TGTGCCAGCAGCTTGCTTGTCGGGGAGTTCTTTTCCTACGAGCAGTACTTC
cdr3_aa: CASSLLVGEFFSYEQYF
j_call: TRBJ2-7
clone_size: few
v_call: TRBV5-5
d_call: NA

cdr3_nt: TGTGCCAGCAGTCACTTCAGGGTAGCCCCCTTCCTCGAGCAGTACTTC
cdr3_aa: CASSHFRVAPFLEQYF
j_call: TRBJ2-7
clone_size: NA
v_call: TRBV6-6
d_call: NA

cdr3_nt: TGTGCCAGTAGTGCCGCGGACAACTACGAGCAGTACTTC
cdr3_aa: CASSAADNYEQYF
j_call: TRBJ2-7
clone_size: NA
v_call: TRBV19
d_call: NA

cdr3_nt: TGTGCCAGCAGCTGGACAGGGGGCAGTGAAGCTTTCTTT
cdr3_aa: CASSWTGGSEAFF
j_call: TRBJ1-1
clone_size: NA
v_call: TRBV7-8
d_call: TRBD1

cdr3_nt: TGTGCCAGCAGTGTCGGCAGGGGCTCCTACGAGCAGTACTTC
cdr3_aa: CASSVGRGSYEQYF
j_call: TRBJ2-7
clone_size: NA
v_call: TRBV6-1
d_call: NA

cdr3_nt: TGTGCCAGCAGCTCCCCCCCCTCGGACCGGGGGACGCAGTATTTT
cdr3_aa: CASSSPPSDRGTQYF
j_call: TRBJ2-3
clone_size: NA
v_call: TRBV5-4
d_call: NA